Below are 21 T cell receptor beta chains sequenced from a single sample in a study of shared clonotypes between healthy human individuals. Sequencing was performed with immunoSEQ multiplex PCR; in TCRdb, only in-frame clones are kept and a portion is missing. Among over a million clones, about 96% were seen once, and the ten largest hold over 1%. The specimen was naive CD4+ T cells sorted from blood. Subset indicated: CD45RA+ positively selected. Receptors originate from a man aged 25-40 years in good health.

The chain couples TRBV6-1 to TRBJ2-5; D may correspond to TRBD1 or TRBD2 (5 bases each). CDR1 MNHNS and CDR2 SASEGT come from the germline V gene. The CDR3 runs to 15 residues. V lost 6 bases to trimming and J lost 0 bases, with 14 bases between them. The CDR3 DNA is TGTGCCAGCAGGGCTACAGTGGGGGACCAAGAGACCCAGTACTTC. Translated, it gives CASRATVGDQETQYF.

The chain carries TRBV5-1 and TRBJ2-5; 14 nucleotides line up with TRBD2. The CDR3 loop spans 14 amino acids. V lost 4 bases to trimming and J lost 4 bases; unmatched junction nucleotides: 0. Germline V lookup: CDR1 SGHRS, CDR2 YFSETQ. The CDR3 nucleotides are TGCGCCAGCAGCGGACTAGCGGGAGGAGAGACCCAGTACTTC. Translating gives CASSGLAGGETQYF.

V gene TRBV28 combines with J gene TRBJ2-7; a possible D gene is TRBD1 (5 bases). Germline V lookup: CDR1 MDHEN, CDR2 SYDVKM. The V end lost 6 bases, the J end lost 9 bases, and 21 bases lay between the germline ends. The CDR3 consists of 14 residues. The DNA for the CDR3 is TGTGCCAGCAGCCAGACAGCTTATTCTACGATGCAGTACTTC. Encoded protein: CASSQTAYSTMQYF.

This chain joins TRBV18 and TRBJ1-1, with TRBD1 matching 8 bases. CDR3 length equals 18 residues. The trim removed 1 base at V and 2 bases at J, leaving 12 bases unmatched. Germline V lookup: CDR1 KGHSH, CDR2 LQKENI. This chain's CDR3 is CASSPLRQGLVVNTEAFF. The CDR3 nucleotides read TGTGCCAGCTCACCACTAAGACAGGGGTTAGTGGTTAACACTGAAGCTTTCTTT.

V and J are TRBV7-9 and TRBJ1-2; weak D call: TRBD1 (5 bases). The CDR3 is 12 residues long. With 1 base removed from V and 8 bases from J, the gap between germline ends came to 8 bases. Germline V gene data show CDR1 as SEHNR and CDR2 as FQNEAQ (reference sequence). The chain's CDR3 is CASSLVGEGYTF. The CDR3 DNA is TGTGCCAGCAGCTTAGTAGGGGAAGGCTACACCTTC.

CDR3 protein: CASSQDRNRPFYGYTF. DNA of the CDR3: TGCGCCAGCAGCCAAGATAGGAACAGGCCTTTCTATGGCTACACCTTC. The rearrangement joins TRBV4-3 to TRBJ1-2; tentatively, D is TRBD1 (5 bases). The CDR3 is 16 residues long. CDR1 is LGHNA, CDR2 YSLEER, per germline. The V end was cut by 0 bases, the J end by 4 bases, with 15 bases between.

The CDR3 DNA sequence: TGCGCCAGCAGCTTGGGACTACAGTCGGCCGGGGAGCTGTTTTTT. It yields the protein CASSLGLQSAGELFF. The chain recombines TRBV5-1 with TRBJ2-2; D might be TRBD2 (5 bases). V was cut by 0 bases and J by 6 bases, with 12 bases left in between. CDR3 length: 15 residues. CDR1 SGHRS and CDR2 YFSETQ come from the germline V gene.

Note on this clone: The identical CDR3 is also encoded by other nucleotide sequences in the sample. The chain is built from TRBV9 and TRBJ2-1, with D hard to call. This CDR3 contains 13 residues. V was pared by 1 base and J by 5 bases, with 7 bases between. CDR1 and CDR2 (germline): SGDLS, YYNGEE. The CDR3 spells CASSVSGDNEQFF. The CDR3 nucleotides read TGTGCCAGCAGCGTATCTGGTGACAATGAGCAGTTCTTC.

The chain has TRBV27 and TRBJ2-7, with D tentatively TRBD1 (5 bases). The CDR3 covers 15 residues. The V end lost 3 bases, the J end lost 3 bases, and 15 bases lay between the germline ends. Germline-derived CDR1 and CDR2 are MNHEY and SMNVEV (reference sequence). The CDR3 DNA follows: TGTGCCAGCAGTTTGAGAAGAAGGGGAAACTACGAGCAGTACTTC. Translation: CASSLRRRGNYEQYF.

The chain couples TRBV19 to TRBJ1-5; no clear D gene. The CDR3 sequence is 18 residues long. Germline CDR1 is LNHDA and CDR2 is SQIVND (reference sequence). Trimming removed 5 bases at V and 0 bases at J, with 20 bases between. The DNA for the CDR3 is TGTGCCAGTAGTTGGCGGCATAAAGACGGATATAGCAATCAGCCCCAGCATTTT. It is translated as CASSWRHKDGYSNQPQHF.

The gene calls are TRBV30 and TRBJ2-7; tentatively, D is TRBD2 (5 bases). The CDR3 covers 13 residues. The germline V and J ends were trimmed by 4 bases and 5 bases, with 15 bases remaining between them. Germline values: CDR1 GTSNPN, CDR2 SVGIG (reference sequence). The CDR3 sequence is CAWKRETGHEQYF. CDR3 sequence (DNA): TGTGCCTGGAAGAGGGAAACTGGTCACGAGCAGTACTTC. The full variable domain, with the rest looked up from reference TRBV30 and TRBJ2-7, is SQTIHQWPATLVQPVGSPLSLECTVEGTSNPNLYWYRQAAGRGLQLLFYSVGIGQISSEVPQNLSASRPQDRQFILSSKKLLLSDSGFYLCAWKRETGHEQYFGPGTRLTVT.

The CDR3 DNA sequence: TGTGCCAGCAGCGTAGCCCCTCTTGGTTCCTACGAGCAGTACTTC. This translates into CASSVAPLGSYEQYF. The rearrangement uses TRBV9 and TRBJ2-7; D ambiguous. Germline CDR1 reads SGDLS; CDR2 reads YYNGEE. The CDR3 contains 15 residues. Trimming took 0 bases from V and 1 from J, leaving 11 bases between them.

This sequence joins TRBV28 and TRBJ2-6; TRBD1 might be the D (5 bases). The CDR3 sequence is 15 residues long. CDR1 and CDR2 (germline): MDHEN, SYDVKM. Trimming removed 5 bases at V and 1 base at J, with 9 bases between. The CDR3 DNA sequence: TGTGCCAGCAGTCCACAGGAGTCTGGGGCCAACGTCCTGACTTTC. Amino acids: CASSPQESGANVLTF.

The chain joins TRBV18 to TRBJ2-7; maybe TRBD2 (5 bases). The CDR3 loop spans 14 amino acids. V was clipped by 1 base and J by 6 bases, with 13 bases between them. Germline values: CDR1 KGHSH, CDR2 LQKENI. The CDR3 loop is CASSPLGSSSEQYF. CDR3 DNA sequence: TGTGCCAGCTCACCACTGGGGAGTTCATCCGAGCAGTACTTC.

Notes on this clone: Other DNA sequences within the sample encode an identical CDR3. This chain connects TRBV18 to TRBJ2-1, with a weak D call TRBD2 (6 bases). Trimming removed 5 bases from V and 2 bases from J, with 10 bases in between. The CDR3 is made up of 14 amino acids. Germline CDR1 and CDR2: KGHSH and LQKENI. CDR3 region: CASSGTGPYNEQFF. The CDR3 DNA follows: TGTGCCAGCTCAGGGACTGGGCCCTACAATGAGCAGTTCTTC. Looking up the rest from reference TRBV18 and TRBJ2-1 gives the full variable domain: NAGVMQNPRHLVRRRGQEARLRCSPMKGHSHVYWYRQLPEEGLKFMVYLQKENIIDESGMPKERFSAEFPKEGPSILRIQQVVRGDSAAYFCASSGTGPYNEQFFGPGTRLTVL.

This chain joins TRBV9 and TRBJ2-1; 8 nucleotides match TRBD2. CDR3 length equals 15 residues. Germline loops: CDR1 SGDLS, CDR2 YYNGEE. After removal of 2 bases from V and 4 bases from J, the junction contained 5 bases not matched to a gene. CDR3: CASSVDSGDYNEQFF. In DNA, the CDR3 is TGTGCCAGCAGCGTTGATAGCGGGGATTACAATGAGCAGTTCTTC.

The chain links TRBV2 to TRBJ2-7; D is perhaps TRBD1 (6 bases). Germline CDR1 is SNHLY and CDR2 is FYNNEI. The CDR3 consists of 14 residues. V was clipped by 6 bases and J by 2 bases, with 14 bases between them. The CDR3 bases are TGTGCCAGCAGGATGGACAGCGGTGCCTACGAGCAGTACTTC. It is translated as CASRMDSGAYEQYF.

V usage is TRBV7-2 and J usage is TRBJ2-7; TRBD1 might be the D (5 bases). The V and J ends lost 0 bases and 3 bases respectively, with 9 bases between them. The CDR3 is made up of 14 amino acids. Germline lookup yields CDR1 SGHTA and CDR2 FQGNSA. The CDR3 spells CASSLANRFYEQYF. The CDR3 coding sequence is TGTGCCAGCAGCTTAGCGAACAGGTTCTACGAGCAGTACTTC.

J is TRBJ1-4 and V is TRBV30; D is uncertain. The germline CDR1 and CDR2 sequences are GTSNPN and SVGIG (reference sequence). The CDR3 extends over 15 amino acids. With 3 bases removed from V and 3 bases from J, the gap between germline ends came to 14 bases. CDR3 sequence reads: CAWSRSRRSNEKLFF. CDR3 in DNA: TGTGCCTGGAGCCGGTCCAGGAGATCTAATGAAAAACTGTTTTTT.

CDR3 region: CASMGVTVFF. Written as DNA, the CDR3 is TGTGCCAGTATGGGGGTAACGGTGTTTTTT. The chain joins TRBV19 to TRBJ2-2; D possibly uses TRBD1 or TRBD2 (5 bases each). The V and J ends lost 7 bases and 15 bases respectively, with 12 bases between them. Germline V gene sequence: CDR1 LNHDA, CDR2 SQIVND (reference sequence). The CDR3 spans 10 residues.

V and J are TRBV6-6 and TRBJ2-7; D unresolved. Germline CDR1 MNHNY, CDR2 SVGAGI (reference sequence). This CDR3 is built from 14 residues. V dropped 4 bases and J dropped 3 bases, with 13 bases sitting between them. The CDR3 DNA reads TGTGCCAGCAGTTCCCCGGTAGGGAACTACGAGCAGTACTTC. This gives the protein CASSSPVGNYEQYF.